Sequencing of this T cell receptor beta chain was carried out in a study of blood T cell repertoires in COVID-19. About the research overall: Researchers got acute and convalescent COVID-19 samples from the United States, Italy and Spain. PBMCs, B-cell-depleted T cells, or T cells provided the cDNA or gDNA that made up the material.

Sequenced by immunoSEQ multiplex PCR; TCRdb stores in-frame clones only, minus some. The sample includes about 200,000 clones, roughly nine tenths of them seen just once. CDR3 length: 15 residues. Deletions cut 5 bases from V and 2 bases from J, with 14 bases between. The germline V gene has CDR1 MNHEY and CDR2 SVGAGI. This chain uses TRBV6-5 with TRBJ2-3; possibly TRBD2 for D (6 bases). The sequencing sample was made of peripheral blood. The TCR originated in a man in his forties with active or convalescent COVID-19. CDR3 residues: CASSQPSDYTDTQYF. The CDR3 region has the DNA TGTGCCAGCAGTCAACCTAGCGATTACACAGATACGCAGTATTTT.